One sample yielded the 32 T cell receptor beta chains listed below, sequenced in a study of shared clonotypes between healthy human individuals. The data were produced by immunoSEQ multiplex PCR, yet TCRdb's version contains in-frame clones alone and is incomplete. Of about 2.4 million clones detected, around 94% appear once; the ten largest clones hold 0.13% to 0.15%. Sequencing was carried out using naive CD4+ T cells sorted from blood. Subset defined: CD45RA+ positively selected. The receptors come from a man between 18 and 29 years old in good health.

This chain connects TRBV10-3 to TRBJ2-7; D not resolved. V was clipped by 6 bases and J by 7 bases, with 16 bases between them. This CDR3 has 13 amino acids. Germline V gene data show CDR1 as ENHRY and CDR2 as SYGVKD. Here the CDR3 DNA reads TGTGCCATCAGCGGCGTAGAGTCCGGAGAGCAGTACTTC. This codes for CAISGVESGEQYF.

The chain joins TRBV5-6 to TRBJ2-2; D gene uncertain. There are 15 residues in the CDR3. V was cut by 1 base and J by 0 bases, with 7 bases left in between. Germline loops: CDR1 SGHDT, CDR2 YYEEEE. The CDR3 protein is CASSLLEANTGELFF. The DNA for the CDR3 is TGTGCCAGCAGCTTGCTGGAAGCGAACACCGGGGAGCTGTTTTTT.

The CDR3 reads CASSLYARPSGNTIYF. The DNA of the CDR3 is TGTGCCAGCAGCTTATACGCCAGGCCTTCTGGAAACACCATATATTTT. The rearrangement uses TRBV7-9 and TRBJ1-3; D gene uncertain. V was clipped by 2 bases and J by 1 base, with 12 bases between them. Germline values: CDR1 SEHNR, CDR2 FQNEAQ (reference sequence). This CDR3 is 16 amino acids long.

This clone was detected only a few times. Additional DNA sequences in this sample encode the identical CDR3. The chain recombines TRBV30 with TRBJ1-2; D uncertain. This CDR3 spans 12 amino acids. V lost 0 bases, J lost 5 bases, and 7 bases lay in between. CDR1 is GTSNPN, CDR2 SVGIG, per germline (reference sequence). The CDR3 region is CAWSVGRYGYTF. The CDR3 nucleotides read TGTGCCTGGAGTGTAGGCCGGTATGGCTACACCTTC.

The chain recombines TRBV28 with TRBJ2-6; 12 bases match TRBD1. Trimming took 10 bases from V and 0 from J; bases not matched to a gene: 7. The V gene's germline CDR1 is MDHEN and CDR2 SYDVKM. The CDR3 runs to 17 residues. CDR3 protein: CATAGTGGVSGANVLTF. The CDR3 DNA is TGTGCCACTGCGGGGACAGGGGGCGTCTCTGGGGCCAACGTCCTGACTTTC.

The chain links TRBV7-8 to TRBJ1-1; the D gene is possibly TRBD1 (6 bases). Germline V CDR1 and CDR2: SGHVS, FQNEAQ. There are 20 residues in the CDR3. With 4 bases removed from V and 0 bases from J, the gap between germline ends came to 27 bases. CDR3: CASSYALSGGQKKMNTEAFF. The CDR3 nucleotides are TGTGCCAGCAGCTACGCCTTATCCGGGGGACAAAAAAAAATGAACACTGAAGCTTTCTTT.

V and J are TRBV15 and TRBJ2-7; D perhaps matches TRBD1 (6 bases). CDR1 LNHNV and CDR2 YYDKDF come from the germline V gene (reference sequence). V lost 0 bases, J lost 6 bases, and 12 bases lay in between. The CDR3 has 14 amino acids. The CDR3 reads CATSRDRGSLEQYF. The DNA of the CDR3 is TGTGCCACCAGCAGAGACAGGGGCTCCCTCGAGCAGTACTTC.

On this clone: Additional DNA sequences in this sample encode the identical CDR3. The chain joins TRBV20-1 to TRBJ2-7; no reliable D call. Germline V gene sequence: CDR1 DFQATT, CDR2 SNEGSKA (reference sequence). The CDR3 extends over 11 amino acids. V gave up 0 bases and J gave up 6 bases, with 6 bases separating them. Written as DNA, the CDR3 is TGCAGTGCTAGAGATCTTTCCGAGCAGTACTTC. Amino acids: CSARDLSEQYF.

The genes are TRBV7-6 and TRBJ2-5; unclear D gene. The CDR3 runs 12 residues. Germline loops: CDR1 SGHVS, CDR2 FNYEAQ. Trimming cost V 3 bases and J 2 bases, with 4 bases left between them. The CDR3 region has the DNA TGTGCCAGCAGCTTTTTGCAAGAGACCCAGTACTTC. It encodes CASSFLQETQYF.

This rearrangement joins TRBV11-2 to TRBJ2-7; the match to TRBD1 covers 7 bases. The V gene's germline CDR1 is SGHAT and CDR2 FQNNGV. There are 14 residues in the CDR3. V shed 1 base, J shed 4 bases, and the junction held 4 bases outside the gene matches. The CDR3 DNA sequence: TGTGCCAGCAGCTTAGTCAGGGGGAAGTACGAGCAGTACTTC. Its protein is CASSLVRGKYEQYF.

This sequence joins TRBV6-1 and TRBJ1-5, with a tentative D call TRBD1 (6 bases). The V gene's germline CDR1 is MNHNS and CDR2 SASEGT. The CDR3 totals 12 residues. V was clipped by 9 bases and J by 4 bases, with 10 bases between them. The CDR3 DNA reads TGTGCCAGTGCGGACAGAAATCAGCCCCAGCATTTT. This gives the protein CASADRNQPQHF.

The chain recombines TRBV4-1 with TRBJ1-2; TRBD1 matches at 7 bases. This CDR3 comprises 15 residues. Trimming removed 0 bases from V and 8 bases from J; junction bases left unmatched: 9. Looked up from germline, CDR1 is MGHRA and CDR2 is YSYEKL. In nucleotides, the CDR3 is TGCGCCAGCAGCCAAGAGGGCGCAGGGGGTTGGGGCTACACCTTC. This gives the protein CASSQEGAGGWGYTF.

Points on this clone: One end of the junction varies from germline; a read error may be responsible. The chain employs TRBV7-9 and TRBJ2-1, with 8 bases that match TRBD1. This CDR3 has 15 amino acids. Germline CDR1 reads SEHNR; CDR2 reads FQNEAQ (reference sequence). DNA of the CDR3: TGTGCCAGCAGCCTAGCATACAGGGGGATCAATGAGCAGTTCTTC. Its translation is CASSLAYRGINEQFF. Complete variable domain (other parts from reference TRBV7-9 and TRBJ2-1): DTGVSQNPRHKITKRGQNVTFRCDPISEHNRLYWYRQTLGQGPEFLTYFQNEAQLEKSRLLSDRFSAERPKGSFSTLEIQRTEQGDSAMYLCASSLAYRGINEQFFGPGTRLTVL.

The chain carries TRBV6-5 and TRBJ2-7; D call uncertain. The CDR3 loop spans 15 amino acids. V dropped 0 bases and J dropped 4 bases, with 13 bases sitting between them. Germline CDR1 reads MNHEY; CDR2 reads SVGAGI. The CDR3 sequence is CASSYSYGMEYEQYF. CDR3 in DNA: TGTGCCAGCAGTTACTCCTACGGCATGGAGTACGAGCAGTACTTC.

The V call is TRBV18, the J call TRBJ2-7; 7 nucleotides line up with TRBD2. Trimming at V came to 5 bases and at J to 6 bases, leaving 13 bases not matched to a gene. Germline-derived CDR1 and CDR2 are KGHSH and LQKENI. This CDR3 has 15 residues. DNA for the CDR3: TGTGCCAGCTCAAAGGCGGCGGGAGTAGCTGGCGAGCAGTACTTC. The encoded protein is CASSKAAGVAGEQYF.

V usage is TRBV28 and J usage is TRBJ1-2, with D maybe TRBD1 (5 bases). The CDR3 has 14 residues. The V end lost 5 bases, the J end lost 3 bases, and 13 bases lay between the germline ends. The germline gives CDR1 MDHEN, CDR2 SYDVKM. As DNA, the CDR3 is TGTGCCAGCAGTGTTCCCGACAGAGACTATGGCTACACCTTC. Translated: CASSVPDRDYGYTF.

This clone was found once. V usage is TRBV2 and J usage is TRBJ1-1, with TRBD1 matching over 7 bases. There are 16 residues in the CDR3. J lost 0 bases, V lost 6 bases, and 10 bases had no gene match. Germline-derived CDR1 and CDR2 are SNHLY and FYNNEI. The CDR3 sequence: CASSAQGTRMNTEAFF. The CDR3 nucleotides read TGTGCCAGCAGCGCACAGGGGACGAGAATGAACACTGAAGCTTTCTTT.

CDR3 region: CASSLNGLENTGELFF. The CDR3 DNA is TGTGCCAGCAGCTTAAACGGACTGGAGAACACCGGGGAGCTGTTTTTT. The rearrangement joins TRBV7-3 to TRBJ2-2; maybe TRBD2 (5 bases). The CDR3 has 16 residues. CDR1 and CDR2 from the germline V gene are SGHTA and FQGTGA. V gave up 1 base and J gave up 1 base, with 10 bases separating them.

This sequence joins TRBV7-2 and TRBJ1-6; TRBD1 agrees at 9 bases. The CDR3 has 17 residues. Germline trimming cut 5 bases from V and 7 bases from J; bases unmatched to any gene: 12. Germline values: CDR1 SGHTA, CDR2 FQGNSA. The CDR3 DNA reads as TGTGCCAGCAGCCTCCGGGACAGGGATTCGCGCAATTCACCCCTCCACTTT. Translated, it gives CASSLRDRDSRNSPLHF.

The chain joins TRBV15 to TRBJ1-4; TRBD1 is a possible D gene (5 bases). The CDR3 has 15 residues. V lost 3 bases to trimming and J lost 7 bases, with 15 bases between them. Germline assignment: CDR1 LNHNV and CDR2 YYDKDF (reference sequence). The CDR3 DNA sequence: TGTGCCACCAGCAGCAGACTAGCGGGGGTTGAAAAACTGTTTTTT. It encodes CATSSRLAGVEKLFF. Drawing the rest from reference TRBV15 and TRBJ1-4, the complete variable domain is DAMVIQNPRYQVTQFGKPVTLSCSQTLNHNVMYWYQQKSSQAPKLLFHYYDKDFNNEADTPDNFQSRRPNTSFCFLDIRSPGLGDTAMYLCATSSRLAGVEKLFFGSGTQLSVL.

The rearrangement uses TRBV10-3 and TRBJ2-2, with D unclear. V lost 4 bases to trimming and J lost 5 bases, with 14 bases between them. Looked up from germline, CDR1 is ENHRY and CDR2 is SYGVKD. The length of the CDR3 is 15 residues. CDR3 bases: TGTGCCATCAGTGGCGGCCCCTCCAGGACCGGGGAGCTGTTTTTT. Translated, it gives CAISGGPSRTGELFF.

This chain uses TRBV30 with TRBJ1-6, with D possibly matching TRBD1 (6 bases). Germline V gene lookup returns CDR1 GTSNPN and CDR2 SVGIG (reference sequence). CDR3 length equals 14 residues. The V gene lost 1 base and the J gene lost 10 bases, with 14 bases spanning the gap. The CDR3 nucleotides read TGTGCCTGGAGTGAGGGGGGCCTCGGCTCACCCCTCCACTTT. Amino acid sequence: CAWSEGGLGSPLHF.

This clone occurred a few times. The V call is TRBV10-3, the J call TRBJ2-2; D unclear. The CDR3 consists of 14 residues. In germline, CDR1 is ENHRY, CDR2 SYGVKD. The germline V and J ends were trimmed by 4 bases and 1 base, with 7 bases remaining between them. The CDR3 is CAISGIKNTGELFF. The CDR3, as DNA: TGTGCCATCAGTGGGATCAAGAACACCGGGGAGCTGTTTTTT.

V is TRBV13 and J is TRBJ2-7; TRBD1 might be the D (5 bases). The germline gives CDR1 PRHDT, CDR2 FYEKMQ (reference sequence). The CDR3 contains 16 residues. V shed 5 bases and J shed 0 bases, with 17 bases lying between them. The CDR3 sequence is CASSLRHRLVSYEQYF. The CDR3 DNA reads as TGTGCCAGCAGCCTTCGGCACAGGCTAGTCTCCTACGAGCAGTACTTC.

The chain combines TRBV7-9 with TRBJ1-2; TRBD1 might be the D (6 bases). CDR1 and CDR2 from the germline V gene are SEHNR and FQNEAQ (reference sequence). The CDR3 sequence is 14 residues long. V was cut by 1 base and J by 8 bases, with 14 bases left in between. The CDR3 loop reads CASSLEGGVMGYTF. CDR3 nucleotides: TGTGCCAGCAGCTTAGAGGGGGGCGTGATGGGCTACACCTTC.

This clone occurred once. This chain connects TRBV19 to TRBJ1-6; D uncertain. This CDR3 is built from 13 residues. Germline CDR1 is LNHDA and CDR2 is SQIVND (reference sequence). V was trimmed by 5 bases and J by 9 bases, leaving 11 bases between them. The CDR3 nucleotides are TGTGCCAGTAGTCCGACAACGGGTTCACCCCTCCACTTT. Translating gives CASSPTTGSPLHF. Drawing the rest from reference TRBV19 and TRBJ1-6, the complete variable domain is DGGITQSPKYLFRKEGQNVTLSCEQNLNHDAMYWYRQDPGQGLRLIYYSQIVNDFQKGDIAEGYSVSREKKESFPLTVTSAQKNPTAFYLCASSPTTGSPLHFGNGTRLTVT.

The chain combines TRBV6-1 with TRBJ2-1, with TRBD1 identical over 7 bases. This CDR3 comprises 15 residues. J lost 4 bases, V lost 10 bases, and 13 bases had no gene match. CDR1 and CDR2 from the germline V gene are MNHNS and SASEGT. In nucleotides, the CDR3 is TGTGCCACGGAACGACAGGGCACTATTTACAATGAGCAGTTCTTC. Translation gives CATERQGTIYNEQFF.

This clone occurred a few times. The CDR3 DNA reads as TGTGCCAGCAGTCCAGCGGTCACTGAAGCTTTCTTT. Translation: CASSPAVTEAFF. The rearrangement uses TRBV28 and TRBJ1-1, with D hard to call. This CDR3 has 12 residues. The V end was cut by 5 bases, the J end by 4 bases, with 8 bases between. Per the germline V gene, CDR1 is MDHEN and CDR2 is SYDVKM.

The chain has TRBV5-4 and TRBJ1-2, with 7 positions matching TRBD1. Trimming at V came to 4 bases and at J to 0 bases, leaving 6 bases not matched to a gene. The CDR3 has 15 residues. Germline-derived CDR1 and CDR2 are SGHNT and YYREEE (reference sequence). The CDR3 region has the DNA TGTGCCAGCAGCCCCCAACAGGGGACTAACTATGGCTACACCTTC. Encoded protein: CASSPQQGTNYGYTF.

The J gene is TRBJ2-5, the V gene TRBV28; no firm D call. The CDR3 covers 14 residues. The V end was cut by 2 bases, the J end by 5 bases, with 12 bases between. Germline V CDR1 and CDR2: MDHEN, SYDVKM. CDR3 in amino acids: CASSLTTAAETQYF. Written as DNA, the CDR3 is TGTGCCAGCAGTTTAACGACGGCGGCGGAGACCCAGTACTTC.

The chain couples TRBV27 to TRBJ2-7; D could derive from TRBD1 or TRBD2 (9 bases each). CDR3 size: 18 residues. Trimming cost V 3 bases and J 2 bases, with 23 bases left between them. In germline, CDR1 is MNHEY, CDR2 SMNVEV (reference sequence). CDR3 in DNA: TGTGCCAGCAGTTTTACAGGGGGCACGACTAGCGGTCCCTACGAGCAGTACTTC. Translation gives CASSFTGGTTSGPYEQYF.

This clone appeared a few times. J is TRBJ1-1 and V is TRBV14; D ambiguous. CDR3 length: 14 residues. Trimming took 1 base from V and 4 from J, leaving 10 bases between them. CDR1 is SGHDN, CDR2 FVKESK, per germline. The CDR3 DNA follows: TGTGCCAGCAGCCAAGTTCTAGGATTCACTGAAGCTTTCTTT. This sequence encodes CASSQVLGFTEAFF.